The 14 T cell receptor beta chains below were found in one sample sequenced in a study of HIV-infected patients and healthy controls. Alpha and beta constant-region primers primed reverse transcription of around 500 ng RNA. Separate chain-specific third strand synthesis with multiplexing indices produced the alpha and beta libraries. TCRdb re-called the 5' RACE reads with MiXCR, one entry per CDR3 protein. Of roughly 9,000 distinct CDR3 sequences listed, roughly 6% were seen once; the top ten hold roughly 8.2%. No cell fractionation was done, so the repertoire covers all unsorted peripheral blood T cells. Sequenced input: blood. These receptors all stem from an adult in good health.

In this sample, this clonotype turned up many times. The chain uses TRBV19 and TRBJ2-1, with D maybe TRBD2 (6 bases). Germline V gives CDR1 LNHDA, CDR2 SQIVND (reference sequence). The CDR3 sequence is 16 residues long. V was pared by 7 bases and J by 5 bases, with 21 bases between. CDR3 amino acids: CASKMGGGAYDNEQFF. CDR3 bases: TGTGCCAGTAAAATGGGTGGCGGGGCTTACGACAATGAGCAGTTCTTC.

This rearrangement joins TRBV12-3 or TRBV12-4 to TRBJ1-5; a possible D gene is TRBD1 (5 bases). CDR3 length: 15 amino acids. V lost 5 bases, J lost 6 bases, and 17 bases lay in between. CDR3 nucleotide sequence: TGTGCCAGCAGTGGAGGGACCCTGGGGAGTCAGCCCCAGCATTTT. Translated: CASSGGTLGSQPQHF.

This clonotype ranks as medium-sized (0.01 to 0.1%). CDR3 coding DNA: TGTGCCAGCAAGCAGACCTTAGCGGGGTCGGGGACAGATACGCAGTATTTT. Protein sequence: CASKQTLAGSGTDTQYF. V is TRBV3-1 and J is TRBJ2-3; 8 bases are shared with TRBD2. The CDR3 is made up of 17 amino acids. The junction had 15 bases not matched to a gene; V was cut back by 7 bases and J by 3 bases. From germline, CDR1 is LGHDT and CDR2 YNNKEL (reference sequence).

This clonotype was seen ten or more times. V usage is TRBV12-3 or TRBV12-4 and J usage is TRBJ2-7; 9 positions agree with TRBD2. V lost 6 bases, J lost 3 bases, and 9 bases stayed unmatched. The CDR3 covers 15 residues. CDR3 sequence: CASRKGLASIYEQYF. For the CDR3, the DNA is TGTGCCAGCAGGAAAGGACTAGCGTCTATCTACGAGCAGTACTTC.

In its sample, this clonotype ranks as medium-sized. The chain recombines TRBV30 with TRBJ1-2; D may be TRBD1 (5 bases). The V gene's germline CDR1 is GTSNPN and CDR2 SVGIG (reference sequence). V was cut by 1 base and J by 2 bases, with 5 bases left in between. CDR3 length: 12 amino acids. The CDR3: CAWSAGNYGYTF. CDR3 in DNA: TGTGCCTGGAGTGCAGGGAACTATGGCTACACCTTC.

There are many counts of this clonotype. J is TRBJ2-5 and V is TRBV2; D may correspond to TRBD1 or TRBD2 (5 bases each). V dropped 8 bases and J dropped 4 bases, with 11 bases sitting between them. Germline lookup yields CDR1 SNHLY and CDR2 FYNNEI. The CDR3 consists of 12 residues. The CDR3 bases are TGTGCCAGCGCTCAGGGACGAGAGACCCAGTACTTC. This encodes CASAQGRETQYF.

This clonotype ranks as medium-sized. The chain employs TRBV5-1 and TRBJ2-1; 13 bases line up with TRBD2. The germline gives CDR1 SGHRS, CDR2 YFSETQ. V lost 5 bases, J lost 8 bases, and 10 bases stayed unmatched. The CDR3 runs 16 residues. CDR3 residues: CASSPKRTSGSHEQFF. The CDR3 DNA reads TGCGCCAGCAGTCCAAAAAGGACTAGCGGGAGTCATGAGCAGTTCTTC.

This clonotype has at least ten counts. This sequence joins TRBV5-4 and TRBJ2-6; possibly TRBD1 for D (7 bases). Trimming pared 4 bases from V and 0 bases from J, leaving 23 bases between. Germline CDR1 is SGHNT and CDR2 is YYREEE (reference sequence). The CDR3 has 20 amino acids. CDR3 sequence (DNA): TGTGCCAGCAGCCAAGATCAGGGGGGCCTTTTCAACTCTGGGGCCAACGTCCTGACTTTC. Residues: CASSQDQGGLFNSGANVLTF.

This clonotype was counted many times. The V and J genes are TRBV5-4 and TRBJ1-2, with TRBD1 matching over 7 bases. The CDR3 has 14 amino acids. Germline-derived CDR1 and CDR2 are SGHNT and YYREEE (reference sequence). The junction had 4 bases not matched to a gene; V was cut back by 5 bases and J by 0 bases. The DNA for the CDR3 is TGTGCCAGCAGACGGGACAGTTCTAACTATGGCTACACCTTC. It specifies CASRRDSSNYGYTF.

This clonotype is termed medium-sized. The chain carries TRBV9 and TRBJ1-6; D gene unclear. The CDR3 runs to 16 residues. With 2 bases removed from V and 0 bases from J, the gap between germline ends came to 9 bases. Germline V lookup: CDR1 SGDLS, CDR2 YYNGEE. The DNA for the CDR3 is TGTGCCAGCAGCGTGTTCTCGGGCTCCTATAATTCACCCCTCCACTTT. It codes for CASSVFSGSYNSPLHF.

This clonotype has only a few counts. The gene calls are TRBV7-2 and TRBJ2-5; possible D gene TRBD2, 5 bases. The CDR3 runs to 14 residues. Germline V lookup: CDR1 SGHTA, CDR2 FQGNSA. V was cut by 3 bases and J by 1 base, with 9 bases left in between. The CDR3: CASSLYGIQETQYF. The CDR3 nucleotides are TGTGCCAGCAGCTTGTACGGGATCCAAGAGACCCAGTACTTC. The full variable domain, in which reference TRBV7-2 and TRBJ2-5 provide the parts outside the CDR3, is GAGVSQSPSNKVTEKGKDVELRCDPISGHTALYWYRQSLGQGLEFLIYFQGNSAPDKSGLPSDRFSAERTGGSVSTLTIQRTQQEDSAVYLCASSLYGIQETQYFGPGTRLLVL.

In this sample, this clonotype is medium-sized (0.01 to 0.1%). The gene calls are TRBV7-8 and TRBJ2-4, with D tentatively TRBD1 (5 bases). V was cut by 5 bases and J by 0 bases, with 23 bases left in between. There are 19 residues in the CDR3. Germline assignment: CDR1 SGHVS and CDR2 FQNEAQ. CDR3 protein: CASSPSPWGSHLAKNIQYF. The CDR3 DNA sequence: TGTGCCAGCAGCCCTTCCCCCTGGGGCAGCCATCTAGCCAAAAACATTCAGTACTTC.

This clonotype was picked up many times. The chain combines TRBV20-1 with TRBJ2-3; 11 bases map to TRBD2. Looked up from germline, CDR1 is DFQATT and CDR2 is SNEGSKA (reference sequence). Losses at the gene ends were 4 bases for V and 10 bases for J; bases not matched to a gene: 7. The CDR3 sequence is 13 residues long. CDR3 amino acids: CSAILSGGAAQYF. The CDR3, as DNA: TGCAGTGCTATCCTTAGCGGGGGGGCGGCGCAGTATTTT.

This clonotype was recorded at least ten times. V gene TRBV30 combines with J gene TRBJ2-5, with 9 bases fitting TRBD2. This CDR3 region has 15 residues. CDR1 and CDR2 from the germline V gene are GTSNPN and SVGIG (reference sequence). V lost 1 base and J lost 4; bases outside the gene matches: 7. CDR3: CAWSGAELAGETQYF. The CDR3 DNA reads as TGTGCCTGGAGTGGGGCAGAACTAGCGGGAGAGACCCAGTACTTC.